A single T cell receptor beta chain is shown here with its context. Its antigen is unidentified. This sample was taken from a study of cytomegalovirus exposure and HLA in healthy donors. Notes on the study in general: In a later analysis, TCR beta V- and J-gene trimming was associated with a missense DCLRE1C variant. In vitro confirmation showed three CMV-associated chains to be CMV antigen specific. Reportedly, HLA-A and HLA-B alleles of most subjects were accurately predicted from TCR beta. Links to common viral pathogens appeared, in a later analysis, for several of the most significant clusters.

Vbeta (60) and Jbeta (13) primers were used in the PCR. Profiled with immunoSEQ multiplex PCR; TCRdb holds only in-frame clones, not every one. The table records approximately 260,000 clones, about 90% of them present only once. With 7 bases clipped from V and 2 bases from J, the junction kept 6 bases outside the gene matches. Looked up from germline, CDR1 is SGDLS and CDR2 is YYNGEE. The CDR3 is 14 residues long. The sample consisted of PBMCs. This chain connects TRBV9 to TRBJ1-3; 7 bases line up with TRBD1. The sequence came from a girl aged 2 to 9 in good health and CMV-seronegative. DNA for the CDR3: TGTGCCAGCGGGACAGCCATTCCTGGAAACACCATATATTTT. Protein: CASGTAIPGNTIYF.